This T cell receptor (beta chain) emerged from a study of T cell responses to AZD1222 COVID-19 vaccine. TCRdb keeps only in-frame clones here, not all; method: immunoSEQ multiplex PCR. The sample holds 90,000 to 140,000 clones; 88% are singletons and the top ten take about 9.1%. Germline V gene lookup returns CDR1 MGHRA and CDR2 YSYEKL. This CDR3 is built from 15 residues. J lost 8 bases, V lost 5 bases, and 12 bases had no gene match. The chain joins TRBV4-1 to TRBJ2-1; 7 bases align to TRBD2. The sequence derives from an adult in good health. Sequencing used peripheral blood, obtained on day 0 of AZD1222 vaccination. CDR3 region: CASSGPRGSIHEQFF. In nucleotides, the CDR3 is TGCGCCAGCAGCGGCCCTCGCGGGAGTATTCATGAGCAGTTCTTC.